These 22 T cell receptor beta chains were sequenced from one sample in a study of T-cell reconstitution after alpha-beta-depleted transplantation in children. A library of TCRbeta sequences, prepared with unique molecular identifiers, was generated. MiXCR, applied by TCRdb to the PCR reads, yields one record per CDR3 protein. Of fewer than 550,000 distinct CDR3 sequences in the sample, about 10% were seen once. The sample in question was PBMCs, mostly from graft donor cells, obtained 180 days after TCRalphabeta/CD19-depleted stem cell transplant. The receptors were gathered from a female patient aged 2 to 10 who had a stem cell transplant for aplastic anemia, so the T cells may come from the graft donor.

This clonotype came up a few times. This chain links TRBV7-9 with TRBJ2-7; a weak D match, TRBD1 (5 bases). This CDR3 has 12 residues. V lost 4 bases to trimming and J lost 6 bases, with 10 bases between them. Germline CDR1 and CDR2: SEHNR and FQNEAQ (reference sequence). The CDR3 sequence: CASSSGPGEQYF. CDR3 nucleotide sequence: TGTGCCAGCAGCTCAGGGCCGGGCGAGCAGTACTTC.

At least ten counts were recorded for this clonotype. The chain employs TRBV29-1 and TRBJ1-3; 11 nucleotides match TRBD1. After removal of 4 bases from V and 1 base from J, the junction contained 9 bases not matched to a gene. CDR3 length: 17 residues. CDR1 and CDR2 from the germline V gene are SQVTM and ANQGSEA. The CDR3 region is CSVGSSGTGGSGNTIYF. CDR3 sequence (DNA): TGCAGCGTTGGTAGTTCCGGGACAGGGGGTTCTGGAAACACCATATATTTT.

J is TRBJ2-2 and V is TRBV7-2, with D tentatively TRBD1 (6 bases). V was pared by 1 base and J by 4 bases, with 10 bases between. The V gene's germline CDR1 is SGHTA and CDR2 FQGNSA. The CDR3 has 15 residues. CDR3 loop: CASSLEGRGTGELFF. The CDR3 DNA reads as TGTGCCAGCAGCTTAGAAGGCAGGGGCACCGGGGAGCTGTTTTTT.

This chain links TRBV6-2 or TRBV6-3 with TRBJ2-4; no reliable D call. The V gene lost 4 bases and the J gene lost 4 bases, with 17 bases spanning the gap. This CDR3 contains 16 residues. Per the germline V gene, CDR1 is MNHEY and CDR2 is SVGEGT. The CDR3 protein is CASSSDFIAGKNIQYF. CDR3 sequence (DNA): TGTGCCAGCAGTTCCGATTTTATTGCCGGTAAAAACATTCAGTACTTC.

The chain is built from TRBV7-9 and TRBJ2-7; weak D call: TRBD1 (5 bases). In germline, CDR1 is SEHNR, CDR2 FQNEAQ (reference sequence). This CDR3 has 13 residues. Trimming stripped 5 bases from V and 5 bases from J, with 13 bases between. DNA of the CDR3: TGTGCCAGCAGCACTCAGGGATCGGACGAGCAGTACGTC. Amino acid sequence: CASSTQGSDEQYV.

The genes are TRBV3-1 and TRBJ1-2; possibly TRBD1 for D (6 bases). CDR1 LGHDT and CDR2 YNNKEL come from the germline V gene (reference sequence). The germline V and J ends were trimmed by 11 bases and 0 bases, with 25 bases remaining between them. The CDR3 totals 17 residues. The CDR3 sequence: CASWGPFRQVTNYGYTF. In DNA form, the CDR3 reads TGTGCCTCCTGGGGGCCCTTCCGACAGGTGACTAACTATGGCTACACCTTC.

The V call is TRBV7-9, the J call TRBJ1-1; D unresolved. Germline values: CDR1 SEHNR, CDR2 FQNEAQ (reference sequence). V dropped 2 bases and J dropped 3 bases, with 7 bases sitting between them. The CDR3 runs to 13 residues. The CDR3 loop reads CASSLNEDTEAFF. The CDR3 region has the DNA TGTGCCAGCAGCTTAAACGAAGACACTGAAGCTTTCTTT.

This chain uses TRBV19 with TRBJ1-2, with D tentatively TRBD1 (6 bases). This CDR3 is 14 amino acids long. The ends were cut back, 6 bases at V and 8 bases at J, with 19 bases in the middle. The V gene's germline CDR1 is LNHDA and CDR2 SQIVND (reference sequence). CDR3 residues: CASRLSAGGGGYTF. As DNA, the CDR3 is TGTGCCAGTAGACTCTCGGCGGGGGGCGGCGGCTACACCTTC.

The genes are TRBV6-1 and TRBJ1-5, with D perhaps matching TRBD1 (5 bases). Germline lookup yields CDR1 MNHNS and CDR2 SASEGT. Trimming took 7 bases from V and 6 from J, leaving 19 bases between them. There are 15 residues in the CDR3. The CDR3 DNA follows: TGTGCCAGCATCCACGGGGGGTCCATTTCTCAGCCCCAGCATTTT. Amino acids: CASIHGGSISQPQHF.

The chain combines TRBV19 with TRBJ1-2; TRBD1 aligns across 7 bases. J gave up 3 bases and V 6 bases, and 7 bases lay outside the gene matches. The CDR3 spans 14 residues. Germline CDR1 reads LNHDA; CDR2 reads SQIVND (reference sequence). In DNA, the CDR3 is TGTGCCAGTAGGAACAGGGGCCAAGACTATGGCTACACCTTC. Its protein product is CASRNRGQDYGYTF.

Only a few counts were recorded for this clonotype. The chain carries TRBV7-6 and TRBJ2-1; 7 nucleotides match TRBD2. Germline V CDR1 and CDR2: SGHVS, FNYEAQ. The CDR3 is made up of 15 amino acids. Unmatched junction bases numbered 6, after V lost 5 bases and J lost 2 bases. The CDR3 here is CASSLLAAPYNEQFF. In DNA form, the CDR3 reads TGTGCCAGCAGCCTTCTAGCGGCCCCCTACAATGAGCAGTTCTTC.

The V call is TRBV14, the J call TRBJ2-3; 7 bases line up with TRBD1. The CDR3 totals 15 residues. Germline CDR1 and CDR2: SGHDN and FVKESK. V lost 1 base to trimming and J lost 11 bases; unmatched junction nucleotides: 12. The CDR3 coding sequence is TGTGCCAGCAGCCAAGTATCGCGTCGACAGGGAAGGCAGTATTTT. Translation: CASSQVSRRQGRQYF.

This clonotype was seen many times. J is TRBJ1-1 and V is TRBV29-1, with 12 bases identical to TRBD1. After removal of 6 bases from V and 10 bases from J, the junction contained 9 bases not matched to a gene. The germline CDR1 and CDR2 sequences are SQVTM and ANQGSEA. This CDR3 spans 13 amino acids. This CDR3 reads CSVGTGGMGLAFF. The CDR3 nucleotides read TGCAGCGTCGGGACAGGGGGCATGGGTTTAGCTTTCTTT.

This chain links TRBV7-2 with TRBJ2-3; D could derive from TRBD1 or TRBD2 (6 bases each). Germline V CDR1 and CDR2: SGHTA, FQGNSA. Trimming removed 2 bases from V and 2 bases from J, with 11 bases in between. The CDR3 loop spans 15 amino acids. The CDR3 coding sequence is TGTGCCAGCAGCTTAAGGAGGGGGGACACAGATACGCAGTATTTT. Translating gives CASSLRRGDTDTQYF. Drawing the rest from reference TRBV7-2 and TRBJ2-3, the complete variable domain is GAGVSQSPSNKVTEKGKDVELRCDPISGHTALYWYRQSLGQGLEFLIYFQGNSAPDKSGLPSDRFSAERTGGSVSTLTIQRTQQEDSAVYLCASSLRRGDTDTQYFGPGTRLTVL.

This clonotype has just a few counts. This rearrangement joins TRBV5-1 to TRBJ1-2, with D unresolved. V lost 3 bases and J lost 2, with 17 bases in between. Looked up from germline, CDR1 is SGHRS and CDR2 is YFSETQ. The length of the CDR3 is 16 residues. CDR3 sequence (DNA): TGCGCCAGCAGCTGGGGTCGCGGAGAGGTAAACTATGGCTACACCTTC. It is translated as CASSWGRGEVNYGYTF. The full variable domain, rest sourced from reference TRBV5-1 and TRBJ1-2, is KAGVTQTPRYLIKTRGQQVTLSCSPISGHRSVSWYQQTPGQGLQFLFEYFSETQRNKGNFPGRFSGRQFSNSRSEMNVSTLELGDSALYLCASSWGRGEVNYGYTFGSGTRLTVV.

The chain employs TRBV4-2 and TRBJ1-1; TRBD1 agrees at 7 bases. Germline loops: CDR1 LGHNA, CDR2 YNFKEQ. The CDR3 is 14 amino acids. J gave up 3 bases and V 2 bases, and 3 bases lay outside the gene matches. Here the CDR3 DNA reads TGTGCCAGCAGCCAAAAGGGGGCTGACACTGAAGCTTTCTTT. Its translation: CASSQKGADTEAFF.

In this sample, this clonotype turned up many times. The chain links TRBV20-1 to TRBJ1-6, with 8 bases aligning to TRBD1. Germline CDR1 reads DFQATT; CDR2 reads SNEGSKA (reference sequence). V was pared by 6 bases and J by 7 bases, with 5 bases of the junction left unmatched. The CDR3 length is 13 residues. DNA for the CDR3: TGCAGTGCGACCCGACAGGGGAATTCACCCCTCCACTTT. Translated: CSATRQGNSPLHF.

This clonotype was picked up a small number of times. V is TRBV18 and J is TRBJ2-2; 8 bases are a match to TRBD2. V lost 3 bases, J lost 5 bases, and 5 bases stayed unmatched. The CDR3 runs to 15 residues. Germline CDR1 and CDR2: KGHSH and LQKENI. The CDR3 region is CASSPGLERTGELFF. The CDR3 coding sequence is TGTGCCAGCTCACCGGGACTAGAAAGGACCGGGGAGCTGTTTTTT.

The genes are TRBV5-1 and TRBJ2-1; D gene uncertain. V gave up 0 bases and J gave up 1 base, with 8 bases separating them. The germline V gene encodes CDR1 SGHRS and CDR2 YFSETQ. CDR3 size: 15 residues. The CDR3 DNA sequence: TGCGCCAGCAGCTTGGTGGCGCATTCCTACAATGAGCAGTTCTTC. The encoded protein is CASSLVAHSYNEQFF.

The chain combines TRBV20-1 with TRBJ2-7, with TRBD2 identical over 7 bases. This CDR3 contains 14 residues. Germline V gene data show CDR1 as DFQATT and CDR2 as SNEGSKA (reference sequence). The V segment lost 6 bases and the J segment 2 bases; nucleotides outside the gene matches: 10. In DNA form, the CDR3 reads TGCAGTGCCACCTTGGGAGGGAGGACCTACGAGCAGTACTTC. Its protein product is CSATLGGRTYEQYF.

This clonotype turned up a few times. V is TRBV18 and J is TRBJ2-1; no reliable D call. Germline-derived CDR1 and CDR2 are KGHSH and LQKENI. V lost 5 bases and J lost 1, with 12 bases in between. CDR3 length equals 15 residues. DNA for the CDR3: TGTGCCAGCTCAACTCCGTGGGGTTCCTACAATGAGCAGTTCTTC. Amino acid sequence: CASSTPWGSYNEQFF.

The CDR3 DNA is TGTGCCAGCTCAGCAGGACAGATGAACACTGAAGCTTTCTTT. This gives the protein CASSAGQMNTEAFF. The rearrangement links TRBV18 to TRBJ1-1; a possible D gene is TRBD1 (6 bases). Germline-derived CDR1 and CDR2 are KGHSH and LQKENI. V gave up 5 bases and J gave up 0 bases, with 10 bases separating them. The CDR3 loop spans 14 amino acids.